These 16 T cell receptor beta chains were all obtained from the same sample, sequenced in a study of T cell repertoires in cytomegalovirus infection. TCRdb processed the reads anew with MiXCR; each CDR3 protein has one entry. This sample carries 150,000 to 160,000 distinct CDR3 sequences, 23% of them seen once, and the ten largest clones take roughly 9.7%. Sequenced input: PBMCs. These receptors originate from a human donor in good health (CMV status not recorded). Some clones in this sample may be carry-over from other donors' samples.

This clonotype was counted many times. The CDR3 DNA follows: TGTGCCAGCAACCCCGGGACTGGGCTCTACGAGCAGTACTTC. Translated, it gives CASNPGTGLYEQYF. The chain joins TRBV12-3 or TRBV12-4 to TRBJ2-7; D possibly corresponds to TRBD2 (6 bases). V lost 7 bases and J lost 3, with 16 bases in between. This CDR3 is built from 14 residues.

This clonotype was counted many times. The gene calls are TRBV12-3 or TRBV12-4 and TRBJ2-2; no definite D call. The CDR3 sequence is 16 residues long. The ends were cut back, 4 bases at V and 1 base at J, with 13 bases in the middle. The CDR3, as DNA: TGTGCCAGCAGTTCCCCCCCGCGCCTGAACACCGGGGAGCTGTTTTTT. Protein: CASSSPPRLNTGELFF.

Details on this clonotype: Compared with germline, one end of the junction differs, possibly owing to a read error. The V call is TRBV11-2, the J call TRBJ2-3; 10 bases line up with TRBD2. The CDR3 covers 15 residues. Per the germline V gene, CDR1 is SGHAT and CDR2 is FQNNGV. The DNA of the CDR3 is TGTACCAGCAGCTTCGGGACTAGCGGCACAGATACGCAGTATTTT. Encoded protein: CTSSFGTSGTDTQYF. Full variable domain (rest looked up from reference TRBV11-2 and TRBJ2-3): EAGVAQSPRYKIIEKRQSVAFWCNPISGHATLYWYQQILGQGPKLLIQFQNNGVVDDSQLPKDRFSAERLKGVDSTLKIQPAKLEDSAVYLCTSSFGTSGTDTQYFGPGTRLTVL.

There are a few counts of this clonotype. The chain carries TRBV28 and TRBJ2-1, with D possibly matching TRBD1 (5 bases). Germline V lookup: CDR1 MDHEN, CDR2 SYDVKM. The length of the CDR3 is 16 residues. The V gene lost 6 bases and the J gene lost 0 bases, with 15 bases spanning the gap. The CDR3 spells CASRFGQGRSYNEQFF. The CDR3 DNA sequence: TGTGCCAGCAGATTTGGACAAGGTCGCTCCTACAATGAGCAGTTCTTC.

This clonotype was seen a handful of times. The chain couples TRBV6-5 to TRBJ2-2; 12 bases are a match to TRBD2. The CDR3 has 16 amino acids. Trimming removed 6 bases from V and 9 bases from J; junction bases left unmatched: 11. Per germline, CDR1 MNHEY and CDR2 SVGAGI. The CDR3 bases are TGTGCCAGCAGATCGACTAGCGGGAGTTTAGCACGGGAGCTGTTTTTT. As protein: CASRSTSGSLARELFF.

This clonotype was detected ten times or more. The rearrangement uses TRBV7-2 and TRBJ2-7; no clear D gene. Germline CDR1 and CDR2: SGHTA and FQGNSA. The CDR3 is made up of 12 amino acids. The V gene lost 0 bases and the J gene lost 4 bases, with 4 bases spanning the gap. The CDR3 here is CASSLARYEQYF. CDR3 nucleotide sequence: TGTGCCAGCAGCTTAGCGCGGTACGAGCAGTACTTC.

The chain employs TRBV4-1 and TRBJ2-1, with unresolved D. CDR1 and CDR2 from the germline V gene are MGHRA and YSYEKL. V lost 0 bases to trimming and J lost 5 bases, with 5 bases between them. The CDR3 has 13 amino acids. CDR3 in amino acids: CASSQDLNNEQFF. CDR3 nucleotides: TGCGCCAGCAGCCAAGATTTGAACAATGAGCAGTTCTTC.

The chain has TRBV28 and TRBJ1-5; D is unclear. The ends were cut back, 3 bases at V and 2 bases at J, with 8 bases in the middle. Germline CDR1 MDHEN, CDR2 SYDVKM. This CDR3 is 14 amino acids long. The CDR3 coding sequence is TGTGCCAGCAGTTTTTTGGCGGGCAATCAGCCCCAGCATTTT. Translation gives CASSFLAGNQPQHF.

Many counts were recorded for this clonotype. The rearrangement uses TRBV7-6 and TRBJ2-3; weak D call: TRBD1 (6 bases). The CDR3 runs to 14 residues. Trimming took 3 bases from V and 2 from J, leaving 9 bases between them. Germline CDR1 reads SGHVS; CDR2 reads FNYEAQ. In nucleotides, the CDR3 is TGTGCCAGCAGCTTGGGGGCACCCACAGATACGCAGTATTTT. This gives the protein CASSLGAPTDTQYF.

This clonotype occurred a few times. This sequence joins TRBV6-5 and TRBJ2-7, with TRBD1 matching 10 bases. Looked up from germline, CDR1 is MNHEY and CDR2 is SVGAGI. V lost 6 bases and J lost 2; bases outside the gene matches: 16. The CDR3 consists of 18 residues. As DNA, the CDR3 is TGTGCCAGCAGCCCCGGTGGGACAGGGGTCGGTAGCGCCTACGAGCAGTACTTC. Translated: CASSPGGTGVGSAYEQYF.

This clonotype came up a few times. The V call is TRBV28, the J call TRBJ1-5, with D perhaps matching TRBD1 (5 bases). The CDR3 is 17 residues long. V was cut by 7 bases and J by 0 bases, with 19 bases left in between. CDR1 is MDHEN and CDR2 is SYDVKM in the germline V gene. As DNA, the CDR3 is TGTGCCAGCATGCATCAAACCAGGGACCGTAGCAATCAGCCCCAGCATTTT. Encoded protein: CASMHQTRDRSNQPQHF.

This clonotype came up many times. This rearrangement joins TRBV7-2 to TRBJ1-4, with 7 bases matching TRBD1. Germline CDR1 reads SGHTA; CDR2 reads FQGNSA. The CDR3 spans 15 residues. V trimming: 5 bases; J trimming: 7 bases; junction bases outside the gene matches: 10. The CDR3 nucleotides read TGTGCCAGCAGCCCGAGACAGGGCCAGAGTGAAAAACTGTTTTTT. It specifies CASSPRQGQSEKLFF.

This clonotype was seen only a few times. V gene TRBV27 combines with J gene TRBJ1-1; no definite D call. Germline loops: CDR1 MNHEY, CDR2 SMNVEV (reference sequence). Trimming removed 4 bases from V and 1 base from J, with 13 bases in between. This CDR3 is built from 15 residues. In DNA form, the CDR3 reads TGTGCCAGCAGTTGGAACCAGGCCCAGAACACTGAAGCTTTCTTT. Translation gives CASSWNQAQNTEAFF.

The chain carries TRBV12-3 or TRBV12-4 and TRBJ2-3; 10 bases are shared with TRBD2. With 1 base clipped from V and 0 bases from J, the junction kept 7 bases outside the gene matches. This CDR3 comprises 18 residues. CDR3 nucleotides: TGTGCCAGCAGTTTAGTCCTAGCGGGGGCCTCTAGCACAGATACGCAGTATTTT. Amino acid sequence: CASSLVLAGASSTDTQYF.

This chain links TRBV12-3 or TRBV12-4 with TRBJ1-1, with a possible D match to TRBD1 (5 bases). This CDR3 region has 12 residues. V lost 8 bases to trimming and J lost 2 bases, with 9 bases between them. The CDR3 reads CASGHPNTEAFF. CDR3 coding DNA: TGTGCCAGCGGACACCCAAACACTGAAGCTTTCTTT.

The CDR3 loop is CASSAGTGDYGYTF. The CDR3 DNA follows: TGTGCCAGCAGTGCAGGGACAGGGGACTATGGCTACACCTTC. The chain employs TRBV2 and TRBJ1-2, with 10 bases fitting TRBD1. CDR3 length: 14 amino acids. CDR1 and CDR2 from the germline V gene are SNHLY and FYNNEI. The V and J ends lost 4 bases and 3 bases, in that order; junction bases with no gene match: 2.